This T cell receptor beta chain was profiled in a study of cytomegalovirus exposure and HLA in healthy donors. The wider study: The 90 to 150 validation repertoires used the same platform as the 650 to 750 first-cohort repertoires, a later analysis reported. General study findings and limits: Using the classifier, cytomegalovirus status was reportedly diagnosed with high specificity and sensitivity.

For this clone: Its antigen is currently unknown.

The CDR3 is made up of 15 amino acids. V was shortened by 3 bases and J by 1 base, with 12 bases between the two germline ends. Germline V gene lookup returns CDR1 LNHDA and CDR2 SQIVND (reference sequence). Using immunoSEQ multiplex PCR, the repertoire was profiled, and TCRdb retains in-frame clones only, with some absent. The profile shows roughly 77,000 clones, roughly 94% of them singletons. The specimen sequenced was PBMCs. The source of this sequence is a woman in her late teens or twenties in good health and CMV-seronegative. The J gene is TRBJ2-5, the V gene TRBV19; D not resolved. DNA for the CDR3: TGTGCCAGTAGTATGGGCCGGCCGCTCCAAGAGACCCAGTACTTC. Its translation: CASSMGRPLQETQYF.